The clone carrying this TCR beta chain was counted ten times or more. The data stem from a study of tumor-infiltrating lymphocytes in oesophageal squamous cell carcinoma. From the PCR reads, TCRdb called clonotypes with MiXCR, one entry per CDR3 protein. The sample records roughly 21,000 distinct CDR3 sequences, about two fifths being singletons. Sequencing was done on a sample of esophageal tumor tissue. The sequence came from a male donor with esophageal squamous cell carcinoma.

The chain's CDR3 is CASSKGGNEQFF. As DNA, the CDR3 is TGTGCCAGCAGCAAAGGGGGAAATGAGCAGTTCTTC. V gene TRBV14 combines with J gene TRBJ2-1, with D possibly TRBD1 on 6 matching bases. CDR1 and CDR2 from the germline V gene are SGHDN and FVKESK. The length of the CDR3 is 12 residues. Deletions cut 5 bases from V and 7 bases from J, with 9 bases between.